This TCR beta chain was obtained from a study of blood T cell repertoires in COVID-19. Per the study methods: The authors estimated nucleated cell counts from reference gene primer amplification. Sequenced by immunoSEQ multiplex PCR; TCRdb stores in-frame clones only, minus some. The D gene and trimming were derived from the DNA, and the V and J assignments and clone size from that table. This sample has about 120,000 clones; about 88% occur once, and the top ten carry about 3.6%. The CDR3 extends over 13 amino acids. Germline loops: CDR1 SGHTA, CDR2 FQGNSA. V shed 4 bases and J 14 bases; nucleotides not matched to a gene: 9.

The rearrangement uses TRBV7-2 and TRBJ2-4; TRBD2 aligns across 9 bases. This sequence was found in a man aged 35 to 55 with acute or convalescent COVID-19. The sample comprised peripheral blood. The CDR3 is CASSSNPASGEYF. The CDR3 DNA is TGTGCCAGCAGCTCAAATCCGGCTAGCGGGGAGTACTTC.